Presented here are 7 T cell receptor beta chains from one specimen sequenced in a study of PD-L1 blockade in urothelial cancer. Generated by immunoSEQ multiplex PCR, the TCRdb table keeps only in-frame clones and is missing some. The table has around 120,000 clones, roughly 88% seen once. The sequencing used PBMCs, collected around atezolizumab (anti-PD-L1) treatment. The receptor set was obtained from a man in his fifties or sixties with urothelial cancer.

The V and J genes are TRBV19 and TRBJ2-7, with TRBD1 identical over 9 bases. The CDR3 is 15 amino acids. The V segment lost 4 bases and the J segment 4 bases; nucleotides outside the gene matches: 8. CDR1 is LNHDA, CDR2 SQIVND, per germline (reference sequence). The CDR3 reads CASSNHGTGSYEQYF. In DNA, the CDR3 is TGTGCCAGTAGTAATCACGGGACAGGGTCGTACGAGCAGTACTTC.

The rearrangement joins TRBV6-5 to TRBJ1-1, with D possibly being TRBD1 (5 bases). V gave up 5 bases and J gave up 5 bases, with 18 bases separating them. This CDR3 contains 15 residues. From germline, CDR1 is MNHEY and CDR2 SVGAGI. CDR3 region: CASSLYGGMGTEAFF. CDR3 nucleotides: TGTGCCAGCAGTCTATACGGGGGGATGGGTACTGAAGCTTTCTTT.

This chain uses TRBV28 with TRBJ2-1; possibly TRBD1 for D (6 bases). CDR3 length: 22 residues. Germline CDR1 and CDR2: MDHEN and SYDVKM. Trimming removed 6 bases from V and 0 bases from J, with 33 bases in between. CDR3 residues: CASSPLSTTGTRSRSSYNEQFF. The CDR3 DNA reads as TGTGCCAGCAGCCCACTTTCCACTACAGGGACCCGTTCCCGTAGCTCCTACAATGAGCAGTTCTTC.

The chain links TRBV19 to TRBJ1-5; maybe TRBD1 (5 bases). V gave up 1 base and J gave up 1 base, with 8 bases separating them. This CDR3 is built from 15 residues. CDR1 and CDR2 from the germline V gene are LNHDA and SQIVND (reference sequence). The CDR3 is CASSIVSGSNQPQHF. CDR3 DNA sequence: TGTGCCAGTAGTATAGTATCAGGGAGCAATCAGCCCCAGCATTTT.

In nucleotides, the CDR3 is TGTGCCAGCTCAATTTCACAGGGAGTTCCGGCGGAGACCCAGTACTTC. Translating it yields CASSISQGVPAETQYF. V is TRBV18 and J is TRBJ2-5; D perhaps matches TRBD1 (6 bases). V was trimmed by 5 bases and J by 5 bases, leaving 21 bases between them. CDR1 and CDR2 from the germline V gene are KGHSH and LQKENI. This CDR3 contains 16 residues.

The J gene is TRBJ2-1, the V gene TRBV5-1; 7 nucleotides line up with TRBD2. CDR3 length equals 15 residues. The ends lost 0 bases at V and 4 bases at J; junction bases unmatched: 4. Germline V gene lookup returns CDR1 SGHRS and CDR2 YFSETQ. CDR3: CASSLATSSYNEQFF. The CDR3, as DNA: TGCGCCAGCAGCTTGGCGACTAGCTCGTACAATGAGCAGTTCTTC.

The V call is TRBV28, the J call TRBJ2-2, with unresolved D. Germline CDR1 and CDR2: MDHEN and SYDVKM. This CDR3 contains 12 residues. V was pared by 3 bases and J by 6 bases, with 5 bases between. The CDR3 DNA sequence: TGTGCCAGCAGTTTTGGCCCCGGGGAGCTGTTTTTT. This gives the protein CASSFGPGELFF.